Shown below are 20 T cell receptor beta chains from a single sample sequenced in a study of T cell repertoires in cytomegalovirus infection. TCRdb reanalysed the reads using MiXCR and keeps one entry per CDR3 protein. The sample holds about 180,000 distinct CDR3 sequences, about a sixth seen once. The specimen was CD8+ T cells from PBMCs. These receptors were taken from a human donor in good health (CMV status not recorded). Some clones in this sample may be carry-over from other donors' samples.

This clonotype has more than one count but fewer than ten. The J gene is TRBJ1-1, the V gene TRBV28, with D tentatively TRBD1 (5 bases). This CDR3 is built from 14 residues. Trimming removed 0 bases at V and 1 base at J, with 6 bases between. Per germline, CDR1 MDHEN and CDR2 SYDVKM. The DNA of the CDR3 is TGTGCCAGCAGTTTATGGAGGGGGAACACTGAAGCTTTCTTT. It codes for CASSLWRGNTEAFF.

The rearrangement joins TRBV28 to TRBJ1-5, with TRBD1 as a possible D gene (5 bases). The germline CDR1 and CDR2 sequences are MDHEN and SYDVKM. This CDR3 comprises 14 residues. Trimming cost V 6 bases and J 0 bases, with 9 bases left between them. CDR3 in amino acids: CASSDRISNQPQHF. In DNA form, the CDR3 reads TGTGCCAGCAGCGACAGAATTAGCAATCAGCCCCAGCATTTT.

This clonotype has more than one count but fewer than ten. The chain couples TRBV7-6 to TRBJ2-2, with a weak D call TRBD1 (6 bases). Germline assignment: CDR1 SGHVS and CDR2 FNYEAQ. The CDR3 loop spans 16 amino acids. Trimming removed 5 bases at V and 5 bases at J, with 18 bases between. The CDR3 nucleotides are TGTGCCAGCAGCCTCAATCAGGGGCCCGGGACCGGGGAGCTGTTTTTT. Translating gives CASSLNQGPGTGELFF.

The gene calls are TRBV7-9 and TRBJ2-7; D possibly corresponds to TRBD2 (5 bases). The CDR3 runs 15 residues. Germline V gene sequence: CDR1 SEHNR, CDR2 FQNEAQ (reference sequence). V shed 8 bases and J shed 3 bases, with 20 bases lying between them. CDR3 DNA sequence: TGTGCCAGCGGCCATCGCCGGGGTCCTGACTACGAGCAGTACTTC. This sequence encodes CASGHRRGPDYEQYF.

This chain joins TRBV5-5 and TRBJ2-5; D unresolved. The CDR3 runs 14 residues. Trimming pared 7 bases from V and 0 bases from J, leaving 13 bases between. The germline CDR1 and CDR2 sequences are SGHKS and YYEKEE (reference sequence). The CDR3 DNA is TGTGCCAGCGAAACCCGGGTGTACCAAGAGACCCAGTACTTC. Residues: CASETRVYQETQYF.

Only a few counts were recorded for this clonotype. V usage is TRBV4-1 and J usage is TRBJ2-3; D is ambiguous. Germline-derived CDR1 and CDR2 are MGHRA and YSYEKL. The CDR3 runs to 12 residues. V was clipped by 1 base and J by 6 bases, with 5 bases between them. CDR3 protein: CASSQGGDTQYF. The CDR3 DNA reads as TGCGCCAGCAGCCAAGGGGGTGATACGCAGTATTTT.

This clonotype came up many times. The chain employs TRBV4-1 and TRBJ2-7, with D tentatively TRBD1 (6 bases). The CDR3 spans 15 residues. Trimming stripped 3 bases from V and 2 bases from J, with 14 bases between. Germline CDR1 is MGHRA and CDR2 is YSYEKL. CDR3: CASSQENREAYEQYF. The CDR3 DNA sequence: TGCGCCAGCAGCCAGGAAAACAGGGAAGCCTACGAGCAGTACTTC.

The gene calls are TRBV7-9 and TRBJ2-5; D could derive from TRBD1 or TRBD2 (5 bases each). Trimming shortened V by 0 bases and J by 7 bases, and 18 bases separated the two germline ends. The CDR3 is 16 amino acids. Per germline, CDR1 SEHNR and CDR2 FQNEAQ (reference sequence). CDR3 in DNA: TGTGCCAGCAGCTTAGCGGGGTTCGGGGACCTGGGGACCCAGTACTTC. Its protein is CASSLAGFGDLGTQYF.

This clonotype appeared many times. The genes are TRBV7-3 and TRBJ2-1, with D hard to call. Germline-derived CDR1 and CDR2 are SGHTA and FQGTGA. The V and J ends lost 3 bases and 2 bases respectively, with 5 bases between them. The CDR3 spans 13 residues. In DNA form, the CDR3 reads TGTGCCAGCAGCTTCCCCCCCTACAATGAGCAGTTCTTC. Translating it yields CASSFPPYNEQFF.

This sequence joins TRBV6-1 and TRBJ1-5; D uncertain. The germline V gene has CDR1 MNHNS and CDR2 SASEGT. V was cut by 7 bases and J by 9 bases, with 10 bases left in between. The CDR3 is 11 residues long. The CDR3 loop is CASTRGGPQHF. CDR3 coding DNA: TGTGCCAGCACCCGGGGAGGGCCCCAGCATTTT.

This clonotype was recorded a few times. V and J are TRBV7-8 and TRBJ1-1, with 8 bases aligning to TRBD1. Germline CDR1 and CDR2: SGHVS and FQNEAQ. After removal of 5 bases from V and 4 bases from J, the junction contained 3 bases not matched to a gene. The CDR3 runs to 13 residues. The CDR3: CASSGQGGTEAFF. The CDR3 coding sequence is TGTGCCAGCAGCGGACAGGGAGGCACTGAAGCTTTCTTT.

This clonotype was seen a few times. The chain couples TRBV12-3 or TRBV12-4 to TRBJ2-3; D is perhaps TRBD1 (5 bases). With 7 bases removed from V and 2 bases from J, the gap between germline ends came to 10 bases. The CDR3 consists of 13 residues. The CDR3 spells CASKQGNTDTQYF. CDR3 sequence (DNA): TGTGCCAGCAAGCAGGGAAACACAGATACGCAGTATTTT.

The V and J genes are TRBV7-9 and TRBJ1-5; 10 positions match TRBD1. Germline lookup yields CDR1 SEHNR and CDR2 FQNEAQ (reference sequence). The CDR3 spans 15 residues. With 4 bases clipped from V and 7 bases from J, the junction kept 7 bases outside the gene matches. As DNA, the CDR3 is TGTGCCAGCAGCTCTTGGGGGACAGGGGAACAGCCCCAGCATTTT. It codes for CASSSWGTGEQPQHF.

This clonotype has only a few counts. The CDR3 DNA is TGTGCCATCAGTCAACTCTTAGCAGGGACGGGTAAGAACGAGCAGTACTTC. It yields the protein CAISQLLAGTGKNEQYF. The rearrangement uses TRBV10-3 and TRBJ2-7; D could derive from TRBD1 or TRBD2 (5 bases each). Germline loops: CDR1 ENHRY, CDR2 SYGVKD. This CDR3 is built from 17 residues. Trimming pared 5 bases from V and 5 bases from J, leaving 25 bases between.

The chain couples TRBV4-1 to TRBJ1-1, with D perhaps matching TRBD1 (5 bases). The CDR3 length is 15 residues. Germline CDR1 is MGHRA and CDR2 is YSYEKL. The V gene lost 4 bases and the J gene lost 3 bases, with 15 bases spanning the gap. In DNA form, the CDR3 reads TGCGCCAGCAGCCCTCTCGGCCTCAGGGACACTGAAGCTTTCTTT. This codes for CASSPLGLRDTEAFF.

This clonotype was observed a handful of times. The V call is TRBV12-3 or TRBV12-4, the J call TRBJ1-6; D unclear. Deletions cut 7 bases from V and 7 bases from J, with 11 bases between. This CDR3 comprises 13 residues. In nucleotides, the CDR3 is TGTGCCAGCACCCCCGGAGTAAATTCACCCCTCCACTTT. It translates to CASTPGVNSPLHF.

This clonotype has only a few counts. In nucleotides, the CDR3 is TGTGCCAGCAGCTTAGAGTTTTGGGGGGCTGGAAACACCGGGGAGCTGTTTTTT. Encoded protein: CASSLEFWGAGNTGELFF. The chain links TRBV11-2 to TRBJ2-2; D possibly matches TRBD1 or TRBD2 (6 bases each). V was clipped by 0 bases and J by 2 bases, with 16 bases between them. Germline CDR1 is SGHAT and CDR2 is FQNNGV. The CDR3 is 18 amino acids.

The CDR3 nucleotides are TGTGCCAGCAGTCCTCCGGTGGGTCCTGGAAACACCATATATTTT. This codes for CASSPPVGPGNTIYF. The J gene is TRBJ1-3, the V gene TRBV28, with unresolved D. V shed 5 bases and J shed 2 bases, with 13 bases lying between them. Germline CDR1 is MDHEN and CDR2 is SYDVKM. This CDR3 has 15 amino acids. The full variable domain, completed using reference TRBV28 and TRBJ1-3, is DVKVTQSSRYLVKRTGEKVFLECVQDMDHENMFWYRQDPGLGLRLIYFSYDVKMKEKGDIPEGYSVSREKKERFSLILESASTNQTSMYLCASSPPVGPGNTIYFGEGSWLTVV.

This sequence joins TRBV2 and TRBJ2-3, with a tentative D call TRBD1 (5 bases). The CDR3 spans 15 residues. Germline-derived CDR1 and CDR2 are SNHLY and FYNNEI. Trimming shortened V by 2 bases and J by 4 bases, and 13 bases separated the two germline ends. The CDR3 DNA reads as TGTGCCAGCAGTGAATATGGGGTAGGGGCAGATACGCAGTATTTT. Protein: CASSEYGVGADTQYF.

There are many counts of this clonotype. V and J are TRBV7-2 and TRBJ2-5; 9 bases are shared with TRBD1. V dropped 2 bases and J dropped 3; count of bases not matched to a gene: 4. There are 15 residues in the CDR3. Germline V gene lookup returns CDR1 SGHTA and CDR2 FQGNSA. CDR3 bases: TGTGCCAGCAGCTTATTTTGGGACAGGGAAGAGACCCAGTACTTC. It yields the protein CASSLFWDREETQYF.